Presented here are 10 T cell receptor beta chains from one specimen sequenced in a study of cytomegalovirus exposure and HLA in healthy donors. PCR employed 60 Vbeta and 13 Jbeta primers. Profiled with immunoSEQ multiplex PCR; TCRdb holds only in-frame clones, not every one. The repertoire holds around 100,000 clones, with approximately 84% as singletons. The sample taken for sequencing was PBMCs. The receptors stem from a man younger than 35 in good health and CMV-seronegative.

This chain joins TRBV27 and TRBJ2-7; the D gene is possibly TRBD1 (5 bases). V was cut by 5 bases and J by 1 base, with 12 bases left in between. CDR3 length equals 14 residues. Germline CDR1 MNHEY, CDR2 SMNVEV (reference sequence). As DNA, the CDR3 is TGTGCCAGCAGTAGGGCCAGGGCTTCCTACGAGCAGTACTTC. Protein product: CASSRARASYEQYF.

The V gene is TRBV18, the J gene TRBJ1-5, with 9 bases lining up with TRBD1. The CDR3 is made up of 15 amino acids. CDR1 is KGHSH and CDR2 is LQKENI in the germline V gene. The V segment lost 3 bases and the J segment 3 bases; nucleotides outside the gene matches: 3. CDR3 region: CASSPGTGPNQPQHF. For the CDR3, the DNA is TGTGCCAGCTCACCTGGGACAGGGCCCAATCAGCCCCAGCATTTT.

The genes are TRBV2 and TRBJ1-2, with D possibly matching TRBD1 (6 bases). The V end was cut by 6 bases, the J end by 7 bases, with 15 bases between. The length of the CDR3 is 13 residues. CDR1 SNHLY and CDR2 FYNNEI come from the germline V gene. The CDR3 sequence: CASRGAELSGYTF. The CDR3 coding sequence is TGTGCCAGCAGGGGGGCCGAACTATCTGGCTACACCTTC.

This chain connects TRBV19 to TRBJ1-2; 9 bases map to TRBD1. Germline CDR1 is LNHDA and CDR2 is SQIVND (reference sequence). J gave up 6 bases and V 11 bases, and 10 bases lay outside the gene matches. The CDR3 consists of 13 residues. The DNA of the CDR3 is TGTGCCGGGGGGGGACAGGGAGGGGATGGCTACACCTTC. Encoded protein: CAGGGQGGDGYTF.

Only a few counts were recorded for this clone. J is TRBJ2-7 and V is TRBV9; 8 bases match TRBD1. V was clipped by 4 bases and J by 4 bases; unmatched bases: 4. The CDR3 spans 13 residues. Germline V gene lookup returns CDR1 SGDLS and CDR2 YYNGEE. The chain's CDR3 is CASSPRQGYEQYF. The CDR3 DNA sequence: TGTGCCAGCAGCCCCCGACAGGGGTACGAGCAGTACTTC.

This chain's CDR3 is CASSIEDRIQETQYF. Here the CDR3 DNA reads TGTGCCAGTAGTATAGAGGACAGGATCCAAGAGACCCAGTACTTC. V gene TRBV19 combines with J gene TRBJ2-5; the match to TRBD1 covers 7 bases. CDR3 length: 15 amino acids. The V gene end was trimmed by 0 bases and the J gene end by 1 base; junction bases not matched to a gene: 2. The germline CDR1 and CDR2 sequences are LNHDA and SQIVND (reference sequence).

This clone has just a few counts. The chain uses TRBV2 and TRBJ1-1; 8 bases are shared with TRBD1. CDR1 SNHLY and CDR2 FYNNEI come from the germline V gene. CDR3 length: 15 residues. V lost 8 bases and J lost 5; bases outside the gene matches: 13. In DNA form, the CDR3 reads TGTGCCAGCCTACAGGGGGTAGGGTGGAGAACTGAAGCTTTCTTT. It translates to CASLQGVGWRTEAFF.

The chain recombines TRBV6-6 with TRBJ2-5; 8 positions agree with TRBD1. J lost 6 bases, V lost 4 bases, and 4 bases had no gene match. Germline assignment: CDR1 MNHNY and CDR2 SVGAGI (reference sequence). The CDR3 is 13 amino acids. The CDR3 nucleotides read TGTGCCAGCAGTTCAGGGGGCGGAAAGACCCAGTACTTC. It codes for CASSSGGGKTQYF.

The rearrangement links TRBV18 to TRBJ2-1, with D unclear. The V end lost 8 bases, the J end lost 5 bases, and 22 bases lay between the germline ends. The length of the CDR3 is 16 residues. Germline V lookup: CDR1 KGHSH, CDR2 LQKENI. The CDR3 nucleotides read TGTGCCAGCCCCCCTGACTCCGTCCTAAGAAACAATGAGCAGTTCTTC. Translation: CASPPDSVLRNNEQFF.

V is TRBV7-9 and J is TRBJ2-2, with D perhaps matching TRBD1 (5 bases). Trimming cost V 5 bases and J 8 bases, with 12 bases left between them. Germline V lookup: CDR1 SEHNR, CDR2 FQNEAQ (reference sequence). There are 13 residues in the CDR3. The CDR3 DNA follows: TGTGCCAGCAGCGCTGGGGCCTTAGGGGAGCTGTTTTTT. Encoded protein: CASSAGALGELFF.